Below are 20 T cell receptor beta chains sequenced from a single sample in a study of shared clonotypes between healthy human individuals. Assay: immunoSEQ multiplex PCR; the TCRdb copy retains only in-frame clones and omits some. The sample has approximately 500,000 clones; 70% to 85% are singletons. The specimen sequenced was PBMCs. These receptors all stem from a woman between 40 and 55 years old in good health. Some clones in this sample may be carry-over from other donors' samples.

The chain combines TRBV4-2 with TRBJ2-3; 7 nucleotides match TRBD2. Germline V CDR1 and CDR2: LGHNA, YNFKEQ. This CDR3 has 17 residues. V dropped 1 base and J dropped 5; count of bases not matched to a gene: 12. The CDR3 coding sequence is TGTGCCAGCAGCCAAGGACGTCTAGCGGACCACAGAGATACGCAGTATTTT. This translates into CASSQGRLADHRDTQYF.

In its sample, this clone was seen a few times. This chain uses TRBV7-9 with TRBJ2-2, with 8 bases lining up with TRBD2. Germline V gives CDR1 SEHNR, CDR2 FQNEAQ (reference sequence). This CDR3 is built from 13 residues. Trimming at V came to 10 bases and at J to 4 bases, leaving 5 bases not matched to a gene. CDR3 protein: CATQREFTGELFF. The CDR3, as DNA: TGTGCCACCCAGCGGGAGTTCACCGGGGAGCTGTTTTTT.

The sample holds one count of this clone. V and J are TRBV28 and TRBJ2-7, with TRBD1 matching 11 bases. V lost 3 bases and J lost 5; bases outside the gene matches: 6. The CDR3 loop spans 15 amino acids. Germline CDR1 is MDHEN and CDR2 is SYDVKM. CDR3 bases: TGTGCCAGCAGTTTCGGGGACAGGGGGTTCGACGAGCAGTACTTC. Translating gives CASSFGDRGFDEQYF. The full variable domain, in which reference TRBV28 and TRBJ2-7 provide the parts outside the CDR3, is DVKVTQSSRYLVKRTGEKVFLECVQDMDHENMFWYRQDPGLGLRLIYFSYDVKMKEKGDIPEGYSVSREKKERFSLILESASTNQTSMYLCASSFGDRGFDEQYFGPGTRLTVT.

V gene TRBV2 combines with J gene TRBJ2-3, with D perhaps being TRBD1 or TRBD2 (6 bases each). V was pared by 7 bases and J by 1 base, with 18 bases between. Germline V gene lookup returns CDR1 SNHLY and CDR2 FYNNEI. This CDR3 is 16 amino acids long. CDR3 sequence: CASTQGGRYGTDTQYF. The DNA of the CDR3 is TGTGCCAGCACCCAAGGGGGGAGGTATGGCACAGATACGCAGTATTTT.

V gene TRBV7-2 combines with J gene TRBJ2-1, with 9 bases that match TRBD1. This CDR3 has 15 amino acids. CDR1 and CDR2 from the germline V gene are SGHTA and FQGNSA. The V gene end was trimmed by 5 bases and the J gene end by 1 base; junction bases not matched to a gene: 3. CDR3 loop: CASSVDRGSYNEQFF. The CDR3, as DNA: TGTGCCAGCAGCGTGGACAGGGGATCCTACAATGAGCAGTTCTTC. The variable domain in full, completed from reference TRBV7-2 and TRBJ2-1, reads GAGVSQSPSNKVTEKGKDVELRCDPISGHTALYWYRQSLGQGLEFLIYFQGNSAPDKSGLPSDRFSAERTGGSVSTLTIQRTQQEDSAVYLCASSVDRGSYNEQFFGPGTRLTVL.

This sequence joins TRBV5-1 and TRBJ1-2; TRBD1 is a possible D gene (5 bases). V lost 3 bases and J 1 base, leaving 10 bases between the germline ends. This CDR3 contains 14 residues. Germline V gene sequence: CDR1 SGHRS, CDR2 YFSETQ. Here the CDR3 DNA reads TGCGCCAGCAGCTCCGGGACGGATAACTATGGCTACACCTTC. Its protein product is CASSSGTDNYGYTF.

The chain uses TRBV5-4 and TRBJ2-3; 10 bases align to TRBD2. The V segment lost 5 bases and the J segment 1 base; nucleotides outside the gene matches: 4. The CDR3 is made up of 15 amino acids. Germline V lookup: CDR1 SGHNT, CDR2 YYREEE (reference sequence). DNA of the CDR3: TGTGCCAGCAGGTCTAGCGGGAGAGGCACAGATACGCAGTATTTT. It encodes CASRSSGRGTDTQYF.

This clone has just a few counts. Other DNA sequences within the sample encode an identical CDR3. This rearrangement joins TRBV18 to TRBJ1-1; 7 nucleotides match TRBD1. Trimming took 2 bases from V and 7 from J; bases not matched to a gene: 4. The CDR3 totals 13 residues. The V gene's germline CDR1 is KGHSH and CDR2 LQKENI. The CDR3, as DNA: TGTGCCAGCTCACCAAGACAGGGTGGTGAAGCTTTCTTT. It encodes CASSPRQGGEAFF.

This chain joins TRBV7-2 and TRBJ2-5, with 10 bases matching TRBD2. The tail of the sequence fits TRBJ2-7 better, so the J call may be wrong. The CDR3 covers 15 residues. The germline CDR1 and CDR2 sequences are SGHTA and FQGNSA. CDR3 bases: TGTGCCAGCAGCTCCACCCCACTAGCGGGAACCGAGCAGTACTTC. Translation: CASSSTPLAGTEQYF.

This clone was seen only a few times. The V call is TRBV20-1, the J call TRBJ1-4; D perhaps matches TRBD1 (5 bases). The CDR3 loop spans 11 amino acids. Germline V CDR1 and CDR2: DFQATT, SNEGSKA (reference sequence). V was clipped by 7 bases and J by 14 bases, with 17 bases between them. This CDR3 is CSVGTPRGLFF. As DNA, the CDR3 is TGCAGTGTCGGGACTCCACGAGGGCTGTTTTTT.

The gene calls are TRBV28 and TRBJ2-6; no definite D call. Germline CDR1 reads MDHEN; CDR2 reads SYDVKM. V was cut by 6 bases and J by 1 base, with 7 bases left in between. CDR3 size: 14 residues. The CDR3 protein is CASRVSSGANVLTF. CDR3 coding DNA: TGTGCCAGCAGAGTCTCGTCTGGGGCCAACGTCCTGACTTTC.

This clone was seen a few times. Mismatch with germline at one junction end may stem from a read error. The genes are TRBV11-2 and TRBJ2-1; 7 bases map to TRBD1. The CDR3 sequence is 12 residues long. Per germline, CDR1 SGHAT and CDR2 FQNNGV. The CDR3 region has the DNA TGTGCCAGCAGCCTTTCCGACAGGGAAGGTATCTTC. Encoded protein: CASSLSDREGIF.

The rearrangement uses TRBV4-2 and TRBJ2-7, with 9 bases matching TRBD2. CDR1 and CDR2 from the germline V gene are LGHNA and YNFKEQ. The junction had 6 bases not matched to a gene; V was cut back by 0 bases and J by 0 bases. The length of the CDR3 is 17 residues. This chain's CDR3 is CASSQERGLAYSYEQYF. For the CDR3, the DNA is TGTGCCAGCAGCCAAGAAAGGGGACTAGCTTACTCCTACGAGCAGTACTTC.

The chain recombines TRBV7-9 with TRBJ2-5; 8 bases align to TRBD1. The DNA end is a closer match to TRBJ2-7, so the J assignment may be wrong. Germline-derived CDR1 and CDR2 are SEHNR and FQNEAQ (reference sequence). CDR3 size: 17 residues. Here the CDR3 reads CASSLPRQGLINYEQYF. The CDR3 DNA reads TGTGCCAGCAGCTTACCCCGACAGGGGCTCATCAACTACGAGCAGTACTTC.

This clone was counted between two and nine times. The chain recombines TRBV7-9 with TRBJ1-1, with D possibly being TRBD1 (5 bases). With 9 bases removed from V and 8 bases from J, the gap between germline ends came to 10 bases. The CDR3 length is 10 residues. Germline lookup yields CDR1 SEHNR and CDR2 FQNEAQ (reference sequence). CDR3 DNA sequence: TGTGCCAGTGGGACTGGGGAAGCTTTCTTT. It encodes CASGTGEAFF.

The J gene is TRBJ2-7, the V gene TRBV6-6; possible D gene TRBD1, 5 bases. Looked up from germline, CDR1 is MNHNY and CDR2 is SVGAGI (reference sequence). This CDR3 has 12 amino acids. V was shortened by 4 bases and J by 7 bases, with 11 bases between the two germline ends. The CDR3 region has the DNA TGTGCCAGCAGTTTTCAGGGAAGGGAGCAGTACTTC. This sequence encodes CASSFQGREQYF.

The chain links TRBV6-1 to TRBJ1-1; no definite D call. Looked up from germline, CDR1 is MNHNS and CDR2 is SASEGT. V lost 5 bases to trimming and J lost 7 bases, with 14 bases between them. The CDR3 sequence is 13 residues long. Written as DNA, the CDR3 is TGTGCCAGCAGTACCGCGGGTTGGGGTGAAGCTTTCTTT. The encoded protein is CASSTAGWGEAFF.

The genes are TRBV11-2 and TRBJ1-1; D call uncertain. V was shortened by 1 base and J by 3 bases, with 6 bases between the two germline ends. Germline CDR1 SGHAT, CDR2 FQNNGV. The CDR3 covers 13 residues. CDR3 loop: CASSLVQYTEAFF. For the CDR3, the DNA is TGTGCCAGCAGCTTAGTACAGTACACTGAAGCTTTCTTT.

The chain links TRBV2 to TRBJ2-1, with D tentatively TRBD2 (5 bases). Trimming cost V 4 bases and J 0 bases, with 10 bases left between them. The CDR3 is 15 residues long. The germline CDR1 and CDR2 sequences are SNHLY and FYNNEI. For the CDR3, the DNA is TGTGCCAGCAGTGCAACTAGGAGCTCCTACAATGAGCAGTTCTTC. This codes for CASSATRSSYNEQFF.

The chain recombines TRBV28 with TRBJ2-7; TRBD1 or TRBD2 may be the D gene (6 bases each). CDR1 and CDR2 from the germline V gene are MDHEN and SYDVKM. Trimming pared 3 bases from V and 4 bases from J, leaving 10 bases between. The CDR3 runs to 13 residues. The CDR3, as DNA: TGTGCCAGCAGTTTTCAGGGGAGGTACGAGCAGTACTTC. Its translation: CASSFQGRYEQYF. Full variable domain (remainder filled in from reference TRBV28 and TRBJ2-7): DVKVTQSSRYLVKRTGEKVFLECVQDMDHENMFWYRQDPGLGLRLIYFSYDVKMKEKGDIPEGYSVSREKKERFSLILESASTNQTSMYLCASSFQGRYEQYFGPGTRLTVT.